This T cell receptor (beta chain) was found in a study of blood T cell repertoires in COVID-19. Study at large: Acute and convalescent COVID-19 samples came from the United States, Italy and Spain. Sample material is recorded as cDNA or gDNA derived from T cells, B-cell-depleted T cells, or PBMCs.

Original methodology: Nucleated cell counts were estimated from reference gene primer amplification. Using immunoSEQ multiplex PCR, the repertoire was profiled, and TCRdb retains in-frame clones only, with some absent. The D gene and trimming were derived from the DNA, and the V and J assignments and clone size from that table. The data hold 75,000 to 95,000 clones, with about 89% observed a single time. The CDR3 has 14 amino acids. CDR1 is SGHAT and CDR2 is FQNNGV in the germline V gene. V lost 3 bases to trimming and J lost 5 bases; unmatched junction nucleotides: 5. V usage is TRBV11-2 and J usage is TRBJ2-5; TRBD2 agrees at 8 bases. Sequencing was carried out using peripheral blood. The clonotype comes from a human donor in a cohort sampled during active COVID-19. CDR3 amino acids: CASSLSGRQETQYF. As DNA, the CDR3 is TGTGCCAGCAGCTTGAGCGGGAGACAGGAGACCCAGTACTTC.